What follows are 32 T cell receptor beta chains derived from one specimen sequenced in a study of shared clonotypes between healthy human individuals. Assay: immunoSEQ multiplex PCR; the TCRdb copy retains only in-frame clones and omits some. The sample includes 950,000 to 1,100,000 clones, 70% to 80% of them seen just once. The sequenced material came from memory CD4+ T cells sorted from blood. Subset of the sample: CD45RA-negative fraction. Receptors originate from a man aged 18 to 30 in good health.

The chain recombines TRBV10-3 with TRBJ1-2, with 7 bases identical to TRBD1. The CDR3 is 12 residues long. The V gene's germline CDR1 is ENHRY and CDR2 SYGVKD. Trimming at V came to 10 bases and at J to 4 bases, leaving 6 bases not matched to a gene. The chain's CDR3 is CATGQSTYGYTF. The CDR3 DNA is TGTGCCACGGGACAGTCCACCTATGGCTACACCTTC.

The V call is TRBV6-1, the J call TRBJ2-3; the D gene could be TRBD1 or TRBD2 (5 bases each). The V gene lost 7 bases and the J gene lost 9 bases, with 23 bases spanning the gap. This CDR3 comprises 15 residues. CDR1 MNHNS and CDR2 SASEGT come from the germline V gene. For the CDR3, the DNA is TGTGCCAGCAACCCATTCAGGGAGACACAGATAACGCAGTATTTT. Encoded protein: CASNPFRETQITQYF.

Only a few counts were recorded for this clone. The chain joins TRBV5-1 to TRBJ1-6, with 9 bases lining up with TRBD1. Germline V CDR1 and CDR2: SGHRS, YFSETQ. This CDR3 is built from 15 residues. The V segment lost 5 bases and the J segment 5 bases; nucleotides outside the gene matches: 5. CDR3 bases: TGCGCCAGCAGAGCCAGGACAGGGGATAATTCACCCCTCCACTTT. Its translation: CASRARTGDNSPLHF. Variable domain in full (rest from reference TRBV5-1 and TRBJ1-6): KAGVTQTPRYLIKTRGQQVTLSCSPISGHRSVSWYQQTPGQGLQFLFEYFSETQRNKGNFPGRFSGRQFSNSRSEMNVSTLELGDSALYLCASRARTGDNSPLHFGNGTRLTVT.

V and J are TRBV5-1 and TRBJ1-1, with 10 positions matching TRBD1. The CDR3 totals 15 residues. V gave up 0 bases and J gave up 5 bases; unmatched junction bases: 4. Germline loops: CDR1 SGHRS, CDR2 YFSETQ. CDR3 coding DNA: TGCGCCAGCAGCTTGGGGGACAGGGGAGGTACTGAAGCTTTCTTT. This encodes CASSLGDRGGTEAFF.

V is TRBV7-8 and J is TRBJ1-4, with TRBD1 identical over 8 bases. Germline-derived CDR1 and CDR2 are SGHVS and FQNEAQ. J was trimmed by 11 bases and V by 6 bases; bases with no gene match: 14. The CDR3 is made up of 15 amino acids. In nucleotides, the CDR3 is TGTGCCAGCAGGTCGCCGGGACAGGCCGTCTGGAAACTGTTTTTT. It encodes CASRSPGQAVWKLFF.

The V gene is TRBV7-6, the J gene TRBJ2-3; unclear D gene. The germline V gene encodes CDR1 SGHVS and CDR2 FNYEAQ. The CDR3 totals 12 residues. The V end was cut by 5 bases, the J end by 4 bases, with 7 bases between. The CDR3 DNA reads TGTGCCAGCAGCCCAGTCGCAGATACGCAGTATTTT. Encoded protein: CASSPVADTQYF.

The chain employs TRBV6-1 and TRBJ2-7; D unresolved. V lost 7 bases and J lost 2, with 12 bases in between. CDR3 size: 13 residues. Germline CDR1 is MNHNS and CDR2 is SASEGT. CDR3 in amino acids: CASILHSAYEQYF. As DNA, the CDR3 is TGTGCCAGCATCTTACACAGCGCCTACGAGCAGTACTTC.

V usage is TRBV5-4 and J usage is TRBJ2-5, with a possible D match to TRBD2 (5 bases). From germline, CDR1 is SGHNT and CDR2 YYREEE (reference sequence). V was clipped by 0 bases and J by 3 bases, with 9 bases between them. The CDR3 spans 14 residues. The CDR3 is CASSLEEREETQYF. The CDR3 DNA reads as TGTGCCAGCAGCTTGGAAGAGAGGGAAGAGACCCAGTACTTC.

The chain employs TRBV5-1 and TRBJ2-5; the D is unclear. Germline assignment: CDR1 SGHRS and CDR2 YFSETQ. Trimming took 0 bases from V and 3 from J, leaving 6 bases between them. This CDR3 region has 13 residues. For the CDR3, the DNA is TGCGCCAGCAGCTTGGACCGCAAAGAGACCCAGTACTTC. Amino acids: CASSLDRKETQYF.

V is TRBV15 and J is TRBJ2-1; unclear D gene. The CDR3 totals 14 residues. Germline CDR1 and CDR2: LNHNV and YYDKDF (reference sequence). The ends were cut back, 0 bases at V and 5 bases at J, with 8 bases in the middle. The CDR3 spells CATSRDVGNNEQFF. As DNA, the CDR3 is TGTGCCACCAGCAGAGATGTGGGGAACAATGAGCAGTTCTTC.

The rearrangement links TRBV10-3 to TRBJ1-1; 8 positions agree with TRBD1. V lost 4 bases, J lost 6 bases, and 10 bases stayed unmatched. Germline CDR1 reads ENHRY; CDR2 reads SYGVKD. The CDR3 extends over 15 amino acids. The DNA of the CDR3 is TGTGCCATCAGTGGGGGACAGGCACTAGGGGCTGAAGCTTTCTTT. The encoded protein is CAISGGQALGAEAFF.

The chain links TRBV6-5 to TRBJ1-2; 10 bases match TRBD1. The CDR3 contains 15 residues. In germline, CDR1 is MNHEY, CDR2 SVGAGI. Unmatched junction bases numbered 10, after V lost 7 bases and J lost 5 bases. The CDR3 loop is CASTRTTGGGYGYTF. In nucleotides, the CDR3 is TGTGCCAGCACCCGAACGACAGGGGGCGGGTATGGCTACACCTTC.

CDR3 sequence: CASSRTQGGHQPQHF. The CDR3 DNA sequence: TGTGCCAGCAGCCGAACGCAGGGGGGGCATCAGCCCCAGCATTTT. This chain joins TRBV7-2 and TRBJ1-5; 7 bases map to TRBD1. The V and J ends lost 5 bases and 5 bases, in that order; junction bases with no gene match: 9. The CDR3 is 15 amino acids. Per the germline V gene, CDR1 is SGHTA and CDR2 is FQGNSA.

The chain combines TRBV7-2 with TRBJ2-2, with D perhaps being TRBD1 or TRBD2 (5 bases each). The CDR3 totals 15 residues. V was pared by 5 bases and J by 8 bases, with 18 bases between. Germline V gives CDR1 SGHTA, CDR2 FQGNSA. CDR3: CASSPGAEGMGELFF. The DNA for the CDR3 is TGTGCCAGCAGCCCCGGGGCCGAGGGCATGGGGGAGCTGTTTTTT.

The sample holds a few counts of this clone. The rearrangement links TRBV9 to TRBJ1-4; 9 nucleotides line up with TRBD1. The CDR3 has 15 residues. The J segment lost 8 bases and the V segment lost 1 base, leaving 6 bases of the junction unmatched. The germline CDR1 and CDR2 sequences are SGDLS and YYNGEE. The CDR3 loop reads CASSVTGGSWEKLFF. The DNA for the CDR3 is TGTGCCAGCAGCGTAACAGGGGGCTCTTGGGAAAAACTGTTTTTT.

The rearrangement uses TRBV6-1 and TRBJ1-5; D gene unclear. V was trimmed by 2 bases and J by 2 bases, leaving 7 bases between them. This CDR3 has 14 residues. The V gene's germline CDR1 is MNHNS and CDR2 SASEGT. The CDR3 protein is CASSEFLGNQPQHF. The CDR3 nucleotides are TGTGCCAGCAGTGAATTCCTAGGCAATCAGCCCCAGCATTTT.

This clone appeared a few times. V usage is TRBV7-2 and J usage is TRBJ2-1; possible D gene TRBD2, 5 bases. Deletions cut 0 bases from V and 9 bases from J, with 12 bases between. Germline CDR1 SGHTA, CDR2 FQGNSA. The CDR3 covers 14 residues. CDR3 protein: CASSLARIAREQFF. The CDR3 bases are TGTGCCAGCAGCTTAGCGCGAATAGCGCGTGAGCAGTTCTTC.

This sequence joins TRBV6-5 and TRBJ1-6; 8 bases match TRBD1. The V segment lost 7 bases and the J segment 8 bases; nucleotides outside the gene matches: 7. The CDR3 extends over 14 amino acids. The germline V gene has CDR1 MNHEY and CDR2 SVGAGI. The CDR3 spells CASTTGTGYSPLHF. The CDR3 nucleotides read TGTGCCAGCACCACAGGGACAGGATATTCACCCCTCCACTTT.

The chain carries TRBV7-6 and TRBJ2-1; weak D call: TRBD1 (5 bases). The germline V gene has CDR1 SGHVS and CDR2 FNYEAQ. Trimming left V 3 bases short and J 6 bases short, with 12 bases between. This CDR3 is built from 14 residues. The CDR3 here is CASSFTSQGNEQFF. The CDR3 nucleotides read TGTGCCAGCAGCTTCACTTCTCAGGGCAATGAGCAGTTCTTC.

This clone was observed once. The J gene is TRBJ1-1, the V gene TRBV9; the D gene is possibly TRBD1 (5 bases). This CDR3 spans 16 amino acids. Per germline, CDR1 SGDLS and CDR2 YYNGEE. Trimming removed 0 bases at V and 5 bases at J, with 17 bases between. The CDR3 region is CASSVAMDRGGTEAFF. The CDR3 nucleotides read TGTGCCAGCAGCGTAGCTATGGATAGGGGTGGTACTGAAGCTTTCTTT. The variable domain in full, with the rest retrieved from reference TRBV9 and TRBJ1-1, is DSGVTQTPKHLITATGQRVTLRCSPRSGDLSVYWYQQSLDQGLQFLIQYYNGEERAKGNILERFSAQQFPDLHSELNLSSLELGDSALYFCASSVAMDRGGTEAFFGQGTRLTVV.

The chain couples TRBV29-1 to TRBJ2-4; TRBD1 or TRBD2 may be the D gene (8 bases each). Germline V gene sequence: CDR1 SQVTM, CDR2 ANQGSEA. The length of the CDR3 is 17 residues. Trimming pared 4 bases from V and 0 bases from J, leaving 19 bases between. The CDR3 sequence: CSVVNSGTGLAKNIQYF. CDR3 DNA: TGCAGCGTTGTCAATAGCGGGACAGGATTAGCCAAAAACATTCAGTACTTC.

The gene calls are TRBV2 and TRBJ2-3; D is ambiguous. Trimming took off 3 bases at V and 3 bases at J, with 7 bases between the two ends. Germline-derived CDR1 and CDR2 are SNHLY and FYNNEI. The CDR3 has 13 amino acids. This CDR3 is CASSDGPTDTQYF. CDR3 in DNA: TGTGCCAGCAGTGACGGACCGACAGATACGCAGTATTTT.

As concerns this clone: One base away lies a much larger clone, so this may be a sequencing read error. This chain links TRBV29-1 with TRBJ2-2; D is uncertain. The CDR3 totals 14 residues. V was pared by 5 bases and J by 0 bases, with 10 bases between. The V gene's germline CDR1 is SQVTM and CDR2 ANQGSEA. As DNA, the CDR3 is TGCAGCGTTTTCGAGCAGTCGAACACCGGGGAGCTGTTTTTT. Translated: CSVFEQSNTGELFF.

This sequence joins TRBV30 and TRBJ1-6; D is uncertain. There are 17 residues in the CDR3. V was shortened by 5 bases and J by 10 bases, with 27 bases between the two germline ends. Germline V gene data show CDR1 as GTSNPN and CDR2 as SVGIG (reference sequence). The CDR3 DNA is TGTGCCTGGGGTTCCTCTGGGGTTGCCGCGGTAAAATCACCCCTCCACTTT. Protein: CAWGSSGVAAVKSPLHF. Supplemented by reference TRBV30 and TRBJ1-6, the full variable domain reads SQTIHQWPATLVQPVGSPLSLECTVEGTSNPNLYWYRQAAGRGLQLLFYSVGIGQISSEVPQNLSASRPQDRQFILSSKKLLLSDSGFYLCAWGSSGVAAVKSPLHFGNGTRLTVT.

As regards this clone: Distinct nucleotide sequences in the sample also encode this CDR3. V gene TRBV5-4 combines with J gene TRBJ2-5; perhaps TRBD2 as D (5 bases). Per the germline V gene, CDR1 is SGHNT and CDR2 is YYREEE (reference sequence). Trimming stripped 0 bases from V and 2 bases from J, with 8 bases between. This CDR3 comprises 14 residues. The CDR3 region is CASSLGLLQETQYF. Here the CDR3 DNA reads TGTGCCAGCAGCTTGGGACTACTACAAGAGACCCAGTACTTC.

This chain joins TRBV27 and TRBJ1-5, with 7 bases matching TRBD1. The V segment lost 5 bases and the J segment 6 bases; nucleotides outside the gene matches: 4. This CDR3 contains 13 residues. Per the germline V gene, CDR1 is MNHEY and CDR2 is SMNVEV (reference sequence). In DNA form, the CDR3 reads TGTGCCAGCAGTCAGAGGGGGCGTCAGCCCCAGCATTTT. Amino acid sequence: CASSQRGRQPQHF.

The CDR3 here is CASSWGQGLGYTF. CDR3 sequence (DNA): TGTGCCAGCAGTTGGGGACAGGGTCTTGGCTACACCTTC. The V gene is TRBV6-1, the J gene TRBJ1-2, with TRBD1 identical over 9 bases. CDR3 length: 13 amino acids. J gave up 7 bases and V 5 bases, and 5 bases lay outside the gene matches. Germline V gives CDR1 MNHNS, CDR2 SASEGT.

CDR3 protein: CSVGDTEQYF. In DNA, the CDR3 is TGCAGCGTAGGGGACACCGAGCAGTACTTC. V gene TRBV29-1 combines with J gene TRBJ2-7; D perhaps matches TRBD1 (6 bases). V dropped 6 bases and J dropped 6 bases, with 9 bases sitting between them. In germline, CDR1 is SQVTM, CDR2 ANQGSEA. This CDR3 contains 10 residues.

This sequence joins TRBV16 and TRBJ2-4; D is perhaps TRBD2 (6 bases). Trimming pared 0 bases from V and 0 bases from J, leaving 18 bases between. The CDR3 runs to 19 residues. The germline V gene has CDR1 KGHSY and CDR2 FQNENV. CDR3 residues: CASSQSNPGLLLAKNIQYF. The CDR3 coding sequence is TGTGCCAGCAGCCAATCGAACCCGGGACTCCTTCTAGCCAAAAACATTCAGTACTTC.

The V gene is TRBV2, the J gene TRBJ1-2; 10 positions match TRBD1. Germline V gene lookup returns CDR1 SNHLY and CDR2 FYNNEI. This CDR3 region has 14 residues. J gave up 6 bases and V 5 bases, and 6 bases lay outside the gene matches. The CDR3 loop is CASSSDRGLDGYTF. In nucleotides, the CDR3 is TGTGCCAGCAGTTCGGACAGGGGGTTAGATGGCTACACCTTC. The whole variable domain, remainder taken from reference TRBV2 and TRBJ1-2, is EPEVTQTPSHQVTQMGQEVILRCVPISNHLYFYWYRQILGQKVEFLVSFYNNEISEKSEIFDDQFSVERPDGSNFTLKIRSTKLEDSAMYFCASSSDRGLDGYTFGSGTRLTVV.

CDR3 nucleotide sequence: TGCGCCAGCAGTATTTTAGGGGAAGATACGCAGTATTTT. Its protein is CASSILGEDTQYF. V usage is TRBV10-1 and J usage is TRBJ2-3; tentatively, D is TRBD1 (5 bases). Germline V gene data show CDR1 as WNHNN and CDR2 as SYGVQD (reference sequence). Trimming took 5 bases from V and 5 from J, leaving 11 bases between them. The CDR3 spans 13 residues.

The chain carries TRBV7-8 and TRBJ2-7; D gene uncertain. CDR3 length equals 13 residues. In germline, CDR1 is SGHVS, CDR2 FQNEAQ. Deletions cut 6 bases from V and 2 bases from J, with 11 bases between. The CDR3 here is CASRAGRTYEQYF. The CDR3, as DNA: TGTGCCAGCAGGGCTGGGCGGACCTACGAGCAGTACTTC.